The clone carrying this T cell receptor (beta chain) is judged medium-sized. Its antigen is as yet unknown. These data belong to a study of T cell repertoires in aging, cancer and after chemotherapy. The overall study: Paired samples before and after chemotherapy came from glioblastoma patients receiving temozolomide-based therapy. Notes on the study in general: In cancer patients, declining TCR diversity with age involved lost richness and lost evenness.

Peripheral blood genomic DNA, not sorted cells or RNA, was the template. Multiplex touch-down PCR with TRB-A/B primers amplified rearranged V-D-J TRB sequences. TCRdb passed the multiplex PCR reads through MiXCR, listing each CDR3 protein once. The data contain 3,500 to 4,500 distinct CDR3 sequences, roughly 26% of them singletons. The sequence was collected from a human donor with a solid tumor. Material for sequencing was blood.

CDR3 sequence (DNA): TGTGCCAGCAGCTTGGAGGTGGATACAAGTGGCTACACCTTC. This translates into CASSLEVDTSGYTF. The chain joins TRBV5-4 to TRBJ1-2, with no clear D. The length of the CDR3 is 14 residues. V lost 0 bases to trimming and J lost 7 bases, with 13 bases between them. Looked up from germline, CDR1 is SGHNT and CDR2 is YYREEE (reference sequence).